Shown below are 20 T cell receptor beta chains from a single sample sequenced in a study of response to subunit inactivated influenza vaccine. In TCRdb, the RT-PCR reads were re-called with MiXCR into one record per CDR3 protein. The repertoire holds under 200,000 distinct CDR3 sequences, with 12% as singletons. Another study also made use of these data, one on T cells expressing NK-cell markers. This second study notes: Researchers built TCR beta cDNA using 5'RACE template switching with UMIs.

This sample comprised CD8+ T cells sorted from PBMCs, obtained 11 to 12 days after vaccination. The receptor source for this set is a man in his fifties who received an inactivated influenza vaccine.

V usage is TRBV28 and J usage is TRBJ2-3; TRBD2 might be the D (5 bases). The V end was cut by 4 bases, the J end by 0 bases, with 8 bases between. The CDR3 covers 14 residues. In germline, CDR1 is MDHEN, CDR2 SYDVKM. The CDR3, as DNA: TGTGCCAGCAGTTCGACGGGGAGCACAGATACGCAGTATTTT. Its protein product is CASSSTGSTDTQYF. Using reference TRBV28 and TRBJ2-3 for the parts outside the CDR3, the full variable domain is DVKVTQSSRYLVKRTGEKVFLECVQDMDHENMFWYRQDPGLGLRLIYFSYDVKMKEKGDIPEGYSVSREKKERFSLILESASTNQTSMYLCASSSTGSTDTQYFGPGTRLTVL.

In this sample, this clonotype turned up a few times. The CDR3 region is CASSRGGIEAFF. CDR3 in DNA: TGCGCCAGCAGCCGAGGGGGCATTGAAGCTTTCTTT. This chain uses TRBV5-1 with TRBJ1-1, with 7 bases aligning to TRBD1. V shed 4 bases, J shed 7 bases, and the junction held 4 bases outside the gene matches. This CDR3 is 12 amino acids long. Germline V gives CDR1 SGHRS, CDR2 YFSETQ.

Only a few counts were recorded for this clonotype. This chain connects TRBV27 to TRBJ2-7; 9 bases map to TRBD1. The length of the CDR3 is 13 residues. Looked up from germline, CDR1 is MNHEY and CDR2 is SMNVEV (reference sequence). V gave up 3 bases and J gave up 4 bases; unmatched junction bases: 1. The DNA for the CDR3 is TGTGCCAGCAGTTTGGACAGGGGTTACGAGCAGTACTTC. It codes for CASSLDRGYEQYF.

V usage is TRBV12-3 or TRBV12-4 and J usage is TRBJ1-5; D is undetermined. The ends were cut back, 1 base at V and 0 bases at J, with 7 bases in the middle. The CDR3 consists of 15 residues. As DNA, the CDR3 is TGTGCCAGCAGTTTAGGGACTATTAGCAATCAGCCCCAGCATTTT. Translating it yields CASSLGTISNQPQHF.

The genes are TRBV27 and TRBJ2-1; 7 bases match TRBD2. The V segment lost 8 bases and the J segment 4 bases; nucleotides outside the gene matches: 8. CDR1 and CDR2 from the germline V gene are MNHEY and SMNVEV (reference sequence). The CDR3 sequence is 14 residues long. CDR3 bases: TGTGCCAGCTCCCGTTGGGAGGGATACAATGAGCAGTTCTTC. Translated: CASSRWEGYNEQFF.

In its sample, this clonotype was seen a few times. The V call is TRBV29-1, the J call TRBJ2-3, with 7 bases identical to TRBD2. Trimming removed 3 bases from V and 5 bases from J; junction bases left unmatched: 11. From germline, CDR1 is SQVTM and CDR2 ANQGSEA. The CDR3 loop spans 15 amino acids. The DNA of the CDR3 is TGCAGCGTTGAGAAGGCGGGAGTTGATATAGATACGCAGTATTTT. This codes for CSVEKAGVDIDTQYF.

The chain has TRBV12-3 or TRBV12-4 and TRBJ1-1; 8 nucleotides match TRBD1. This CDR3 has 13 residues. The J segment lost 6 bases and the V segment lost 7 bases, leaving 7 bases of the junction unmatched. The CDR3 spells CASTDRGFAEAFF. CDR3 nucleotide sequence: TGTGCCAGCACCGACAGGGGTTTCGCTGAAGCTTTCTTT.

This clonotype has a handful of counts. The chain couples TRBV7-9 to TRBJ2-7; perhaps TRBD1 as D (6 bases). V lost 5 bases, J lost 6 bases, and 11 bases lay in between. CDR1 and CDR2 (germline): SEHNR, FQNEAQ (reference sequence). This CDR3 has 12 residues. This chain's CDR3 is CASSLSGVEQYF. The DNA of the CDR3 is TGTGCCAGCAGCCTATCAGGGGTCGAGCAGTACTTC.

This clonotype has a count of ten or more. The chain combines TRBV12-3 or TRBV12-4 with TRBJ2-7; 8 bases line up with TRBD2. The CDR3 extends over 12 amino acids. Trimming took 5 bases from V and 4 from J; bases not matched to a gene: 1. The CDR3 spells CASSAGGYEQYF. The CDR3 nucleotides are TGTGCCAGCAGTGCGGGGGGATACGAGCAGTACTTC.

Many counts were recorded for this clonotype. The chain uses TRBV29-1 and TRBJ2-3; D is uncertain. Germline lookup yields CDR1 SQVTM and CDR2 ANQGSEA. Trimming left V 2 bases short and J 8 bases short, with 14 bases between. The CDR3 sequence is 13 residues long. CDR3 amino acids: CSVEHQDPGTQYF. The CDR3 DNA reads as TGCAGCGTTGAACATCAGGATCCCGGTACGCAGTATTTT.

This clonotype has only one observation. This sequence joins TRBV13 and TRBJ2-5; TRBD1 agrees at 8 bases. Looked up from germline, CDR1 is PRHDT and CDR2 is FYEKMQ (reference sequence). V shed 7 bases, J shed 0 bases, and the junction held 4 bases outside the gene matches. There are 14 residues in the CDR3. The CDR3 region has the DNA TGTGCCAGCAAGGGACAGGTGAACCAAGAGACCCAGTACTTC. Translating it yields CASKGQVNQETQYF.

Details on this clonotype: Mismatch with germline at one junction end may stem from a read error. CDR3 protein: CAISEGPSLWF. DNA of the CDR3: TGTGCCATCAGTGAGGGACCTAGCCTGTGGTTC. The chain is built from TRBV10-3 and TRBJ2-5; D is perhaps TRBD2 (5 bases). Germline CDR1 ENHRY, CDR2 SYGVKD. This CDR3 is built from 11 residues.

The chain links TRBV6-2 or TRBV6-3 to TRBJ2-7; TRBD1 might be the D (6 bases). Germline V gene lookup returns CDR1 MNHEY and CDR2 SVGEGT. Deletions cut 4 bases from V and 4 bases from J, with 8 bases between. The CDR3 consists of 12 residues. This CDR3 reads CASSSTGYEQYF. Here the CDR3 DNA reads TGTGCCAGCAGTTCCACAGGGTACGAGCAGTACTTC.

The chain uses TRBV6-2 or TRBV6-3 and TRBJ2-1; 8 nucleotides line up with TRBD1. CDR3 length equals 15 residues. Germline V CDR1 and CDR2: MNHEY, SVGEGT. The junction had 4 bases not matched to a gene; V was cut back by 3 bases and J by 3 bases. As DNA, the CDR3 is TGTGCCAGCAGTTATCGCACAGGGGGCTACAATGAGCAGTTCTTC. Protein: CASSYRTGGYNEQFF.

Ten or more counts support this clonotype. The rearrangement uses TRBV24-1 and TRBJ2-1, with a possible D match to TRBD2 (5 bases). CDR3 size: 15 residues. V shed 5 bases and J shed 4 bases, with 14 bases lying between them. Germline V gene data show CDR1 as KGHDR and CDR2 as SFDVKD. CDR3: CATSVGIARYNEQFF. Written as DNA, the CDR3 is TGTGCCACCAGTGTGGGGATAGCGCGATACAATGAGCAGTTCTTC.

This clonotype showed up just a few times. The rearrangement uses TRBV20-1 and TRBJ2-3; D call uncertain. This CDR3 region has 13 residues. The germline V gene has CDR1 DFQATT and CDR2 SNEGSKA (reference sequence). The V end was cut by 1 base, the J end by 0 bases, with 5 bases between. The CDR3: CSARVRSTDTQYF. The DNA of the CDR3 is TGCAGTGCTAGAGTTCGAAGCACAGATACGCAGTATTTT.

This clonotype was seen a handful of times. The gene calls are TRBV29-1 and TRBJ2-7; D is undetermined. CDR3 length equals 14 residues. V shed 6 bases and J shed 5 bases, with 20 bases lying between them. CDR1 is SQVTM and CDR2 is ANQGSEA in the germline V gene. The DNA for the CDR3 is TGCAGCGTCCCCAGGATGGATCAAAGGGACGAGCAGTACTTC. Amino acids: CSVPRMDQRDEQYF.

Note on this clonotype: A read error may account for a junction end that differs from germline. The chain recombines TRBV20-1 with TRBJ2-5, with 8 bases that match TRBD1. This CDR3 comprises 11 residues. The germline V gene has CDR1 DFQATT and CDR2 SNEGSKA (reference sequence). CDR3 sequence reads: CSARTGTGPDF. CDR3 DNA: TGCAGTGCTAGAACCGGGACAGGCCCGGACTTC.

This clonotype was found a few times. The chain employs TRBV7-6 and TRBJ2-7, with D possibly being TRBD2 (5 bases). CDR3 size: 12 residues. The germline V and J ends were trimmed by 2 bases and 5 bases, with 7 bases remaining between them. The V gene's germline CDR1 is SGHVS and CDR2 FNYEAQ. The CDR3 bases are TGTGCCAGCAGCTTAAACGGGAACGAGCAGTACTTC. Its protein product is CASSLNGNEQYF.

In its sample, this clonotype was seen many times. This chain uses TRBV5-1 with TRBJ2-7, with TRBD1 matching 7 bases. With V trimmed by 3 bases and J by 2 bases, 2 bases remained unmatched. The CDR3 is 13 residues long. The V gene's germline CDR1 is SGHRS and CDR2 YFSETQ. The CDR3 here is CASSWDRAYEQYF. DNA for the CDR3: TGCGCCAGCAGCTGGGACAGAGCCTACGAGCAGTACTTC.